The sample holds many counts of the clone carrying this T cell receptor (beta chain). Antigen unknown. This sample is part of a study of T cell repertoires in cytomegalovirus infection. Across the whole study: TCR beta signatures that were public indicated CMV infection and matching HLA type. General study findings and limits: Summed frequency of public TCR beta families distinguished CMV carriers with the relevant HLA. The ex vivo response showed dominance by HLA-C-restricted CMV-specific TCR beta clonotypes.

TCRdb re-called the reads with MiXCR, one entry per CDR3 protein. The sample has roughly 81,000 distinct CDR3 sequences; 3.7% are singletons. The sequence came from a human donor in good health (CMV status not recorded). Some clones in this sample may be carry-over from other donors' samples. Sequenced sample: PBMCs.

CDR3 DNA sequence: TGTGCCAGCAGCCCCGGCCCGGGACAGGGGAACACTGAAGCTTTCTTT. Translated: CASSPGPGQGNTEAFF. The chain uses TRBV7-2 and TRBJ1-1; 9 nucleotides line up with TRBD1. Per the germline V gene, CDR1 is SGHTA and CDR2 is FQGNSA. There are 16 residues in the CDR3. The trim removed 5 bases at V and 1 base at J, leaving 8 bases unmatched. Based on the CDR3 plus reference TRBV7-2 and TRBJ1-1, the full variable domain is GAGVSQSPSNKVTEKGKDVELRCDPISGHTALYWYRQSLGQGLEFLIYFQGNSAPDKSGLPSDRFSAERTGGSVSTLTIQRTQQEDSAVYLCASSPGPGQGNTEAFFGQGTRLTVV.